The 5 T cell receptor beta chains listed next were all sequenced from one sample in a study of blood T cell repertoires in COVID-19. Here immunoSEQ multiplex PCR was the method, and the copy in TCRdb shows in-frame clones only, minus some. The repertoire holds 300,000 to 400,000 clones, with more than 75% as singletons. Sequencing input: PBMCs or T cells enriched from blood (not recorded which). These receptors all stem from a woman aged 25 to 39 who had recovered from COVID-19.

J is TRBJ1-5 and V is TRBV11-2; D remains unclear. The germline gives CDR1 SGHAT, CDR2 FQNNGV. The CDR3 extends over 15 amino acids. V lost 1 base and J lost 5, with 12 bases in between. The CDR3 spells CASSLGIGGHQPQHF. CDR3 DNA: TGTGCCAGCAGCTTAGGTATTGGAGGCCATCAGCCCCAGCATTTT.

The chain couples TRBV19 to TRBJ1-5; perhaps TRBD1 as D (5 bases). Per the germline V gene, CDR1 is LNHDA and CDR2 is SQIVND (reference sequence). V was pared by 6 bases and J by 4 bases, with 10 bases between. The CDR3 is 13 residues long. The CDR3 sequence is CASRTDKNQPQHF. The CDR3 coding sequence is TGTGCCAGTAGAACGGACAAGAATCAGCCCCAGCATTTT.

The V and J genes are TRBV5-1 and TRBJ2-5; D not resolved. The V and J ends lost 4 bases and 3 bases respectively, with 13 bases between them. CDR1 is SGHRS, CDR2 YFSETQ, per germline. The CDR3 contains 14 residues. In nucleotides, the CDR3 is TGCGCCAGCAGCCAAAACACCGAAAAAGAGACCCAGTACTTC. Translating gives CASSQNTEKETQYF. Together with reference TRBV5-1 and TRBJ2-5, the CDR3 gives the full variable domain: KAGVTQTPRYLIKTRGQQVTLSCSPISGHRSVSWYQQTPGQGLQFLFEYFSETQRNKGNFPGRFSGRQFSNSRSEMNVSTLELGDSALYLCASSQNTEKETQYFGPGTRLLVL.

The chain has TRBV7-9 and TRBJ1-2; D possibly corresponds to TRBD1 (6 bases). The CDR3 length is 13 residues. The germline V gene encodes CDR1 SEHNR and CDR2 FQNEAQ (reference sequence). Trimming shortened V by 5 bases and J by 6 bases, and 13 bases separated the two germline ends. This chain's CDR3 is CASSREAGDGYTF. CDR3 nucleotides: TGTGCCAGCAGCAGAGAGGCAGGGGATGGCTACACCTTC.

The gene calls are TRBV30 and TRBJ2-2; 7 nucleotides align to TRBD1. Germline V gene data show CDR1 as GTSNPN and CDR2 as SVGIG (reference sequence). With V trimmed by 1 base and J by 10 bases, 12 bases remained unmatched. This CDR3 has 15 amino acids. The CDR3 DNA reads as TGTGCCTGGAGTGCTCGGGACAGAATTCTATTGGAGCTGTTTTTT. Translated: CAWSARDRILLELFF.